This TCR beta chain derives from a study of control samples from healthy donors and cancer patients. The CDR3 runs to 12 residues. Germline V gives CDR1 MRHNA, CDR2 SNTAGT. Trimming shortened V by 2 bases and J by 12 bases, and 8 bases separated the two germline ends. Method: immunoSEQ multiplex PCR; TCRdb's copy keeps in-frame clones and lacks some. The sample yields about 140,000 clones, 90% to 95% seen once. The sequence was obtained from a man aged 35-49 years in good health. V usage is TRBV6-4 and J usage is TRBJ1-6, with D maybe TRBD1 (5 bases). What was sequenced was blood. The CDR3 nucleotides are TGTGCCAGCAGTGACCCGGGGGGACCCCTCCACTTT. Its translation: CASSDPGGPLHF.